This is a list of T cell receptor beta chains from one sample in a study of T cell changes during pregnancy in multiple sclerosis. Sequencing used immunoSEQ multiplex PCR; TCRdb keeps in-frame clones, though not all of them. Counted here are 60,000 to 85,000 clones, 80% to 95% occurring once; the ten biggest clones make up roughly 3.3%. The sequences come from peripheral blood, collected after pregnancy. These receptors were taken from a female donor in good health, enrolled as a control in a pregnancy study. Both conserved end residues are part of each CDR3. Only part of the rows carry a size: once, few, many, or a class if the clone is expanded.

V: TRBV5-1
size: once
length: 14
J: TRBJ2-5
CDR3: CASSFRRGQETQYF

V: TRBV29-1
size: .
length: 16
J: TRBJ2-3
CDR3: CSVEGVGGRATDTQYF

V: TRBV28
size: .
length: 15
J: TRBJ2-5
CDR3: CASMPGGADQETQYF

V: TRBV12-5
size: .
length: 11
J: TRBJ2-1
CDR3: CASGLSDEQFF

V: TRBV5-1
size: .
length: 15
J: TRBJ2-7
CDR3: CASRLEQPISYEQYF

V: TRBV7-9
size: medium-sized
length: 15
J: TRBJ1-6
CDR3: CASSLVERRNSPLHF

V: TRBV7-8
size: .
length: 14
J: TRBJ1-2
CDR3: CASSLYLAGDGYTF

V: TRBV9
size: .
length: 15
J: TRBJ2-2
CDR3: CASSAWDGGTGELFF

V: TRBV6-5
size: once
length: 15
J: TRBJ2-7
CDR3: CASSPRTSVPYEQYF

V: TRBV19
size: .
length: 16
J: TRBJ2-1
CDR3: CASSGAGGTLYNEQFF

V: TRBV29-1
size: .
length: 11
J: TRBJ1-1
CDR3: CSATDRAEAFF

V: TRBV6-5
size: .
length: 13
J: TRBJ2-1
CDR3: CASSYGTINEQFF

V: TRBV9
size: .
length: 13
J: TRBJ2-1
CDR3: CASRQGYHNEQFF

V: TRBV7-2
size: .
length: 15
J: TRBJ2-5
CDR3: CASSLLAGGLETQYF

V: TRBV11-2
size: .
length: 14
J: TRBJ2-5
CDR3: CASSRTGATKTQYF

V: TRBV6-1
size: .
length: 14
J: TRBJ2-7
CDR3: CASRETAGTYEQYF

V: TRBV28
size: .
length: 15
J: TRBJ1-5
CDR3: CASRPGTGSGQPQHF

V: TRBV6-1
size: .
length: 14
J: TRBJ2-5
CDR3: CAIELWGRLETQYF

V: TRBV28
size: .
length: 14
J: TRBJ2-7
CDR3: CASTASGGTYEQYF

V: TRBV7-8
size: .
length: 17
J: TRBJ2-6
CDR3: CASSGSGSLSGANVLTF

V: TRBV7-9
size: .
length: 12
J: TRBJ2-3
CDR3: CASSFSADTQYF

V: TRBV2
size: .
length: 16
J: TRBJ2-1
CDR3: CASSERASGRAWEQFF

V: TRBV7-2
size: once
length: 16
J: TRBJ2-3
CDR3: CASSFSGWSGTDTQYF

V: TRBV19
size: .
length: 18
J: TRBJ2-2
CDR3: CASSLGLAGGMNTGELFF

V: TRBV15
size: .
length: 15
J: TRBJ2-3
CDR3: CATSRGPGSTDTQYF

V: TRBV4-2
size: once
length: 15
J: TRBJ2-7
CDR3: CASSQQGMNDDEQYF

V: TRBV2
size: .
length: 14
J: TRBJ1-5
CDR3: CASSPDRGGQPQHF

V: TRBV4-3
size: .
length: 15
J: TRBJ2-7
CDR3: CASSRWAGGSYEQYF

V: TRBV14
size: few
length: 16
J: TRBJ2-1
CDR3: CASSQEGTGSGNEQFF

V: TRBV5-4
size: .
length: 18
J: TRBJ2-6
CDR3: CASSLRGIGISGANVLTF

V: TRBV7-3
size: .
length: 14
J: TRBJ2-5
CDR3: CASSTAGTWKTQYF

V: TRBV9
size: once
length: 12
J: TRBJ2-5
CDR3: CASSTNQETQYF

V: TRBV7-2
size: few
length: 15
J: TRBJ2-1
CDR3: CASSLLAGGPYEQFF

V: TRBV27
size: .
length: 14
J: TRBJ1-5
CDR3: CASTPKGFRQPQHF

V: TRBV10-3
size: .
length: 12
J: TRBJ2-3
CDR3: CAIQAATDTQYF

V: TRBV7-6
size: .
length: 18
J: TRBJ2-3
CDR3: CASSSHIPPELSTDTQYF

V: TRBV6-5
size: .
length: 13
J: TRBJ1-6
CDR3: CASRGQGDPPLHF

V: TRBV9
size: .
length: 15
J: TRBJ1-6
CDR3: CASSPTQGNNSPLHF

V: TRBV5-3
size: .
length: 18
J: TRBJ2-4
CDR3: CARSSSLDRGSSKNIQYF

V: TRBV27
size: .
length: 12
J: TRBJ2-7
CDR3: CASSQPQGPQYF

V: TRBV7-2
size: .
length: 13
J: TRBJ1-1
CDR3: CASQGQVNTEAFF

V: TRBV2
size: few
length: 16
J: TRBJ2-1
CDR3: CASSARDFREHNEQFF

V: TRBV2
size: .
length: 14
J: TRBJ1-5
CDR3: CASSDSSGNQPQHF

V: TRBV19
size: .
length: 14
J: TRBJ2-3
CDR3: CASRVFPQADTQYF

V: TRBV14
size: .
length: 13
J: TRBJ2-7
CDR3: CASSPSSTYEQYF

V: TRBV11-3
size: .
length: 16
J: TRBJ2-2
CDR3: CASSSWTSEYTGELFF

V: TRBV28
size: .
length: 15
J: TRBJ1-6
CDR3: CASIGQGATNSPLHF

V: TRBV6-4
size: .
length: 15
J: TRBJ2-6
CDR3: CASKIESSGANVLTF

V: TRBV7-2
size: .
length: 17
J: TRBJ2-1
CDR3: CASSWAASGGGGNEQFF

V: TRBV27
size: .
length: 14
J: TRBJ2-7
CDR3: CASRGGTSSYEQYF

V: TRBV7-2
size: .
length: 16
J: TRBJ2-3
CDR3: CASSFGASVSTDTQYF

V: TRBV28
size: .
length: 12
J: TRBJ2-1
CDR3: CASSLPGDEQFF

V: TRBV5-6
size: .
length: 12
J: .
CDR3: CASSLGLVEQYF

V: TRBV27
size: .
length: 15
J: TRBJ2-1
CDR3: CASTLTGNDYNEQFF

V: TRBV2
size: .
length: 14
J: TRBJ2-1
CDR3: CASSPQAGDNEQFF

V: TRBV30
size: .
length: 13
J: TRBJ2-1
CDR3: CAWSTGAYNEQFF

V: TRBV5-1
size: few
length: 13
J: TRBJ1-1
CDR3: CATRDTSNTEAFF